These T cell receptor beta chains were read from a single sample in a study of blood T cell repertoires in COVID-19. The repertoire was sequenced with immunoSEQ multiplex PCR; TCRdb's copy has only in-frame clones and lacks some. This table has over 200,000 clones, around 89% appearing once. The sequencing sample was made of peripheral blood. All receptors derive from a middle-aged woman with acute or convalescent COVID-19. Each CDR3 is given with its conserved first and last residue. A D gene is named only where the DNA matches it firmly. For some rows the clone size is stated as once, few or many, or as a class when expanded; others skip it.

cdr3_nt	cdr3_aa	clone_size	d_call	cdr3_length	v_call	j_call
TGCGCCAGCAGGGTACGGATCCCCGCGGGGACTGGGGCCAACGTCCTGACTTTC	CASRVRIPAGTGANVLTF	-	-	18	TRBV5-1	TRBJ2-6
TGTGCCAGCAGCTTAGCACAGGGTCAGGATGGCTACACCTTC	CASSLAQGQDGYTF	once	-	14	TRBV7-9	TRBJ1-2
TGCGCCAGCAGTGTAATGGTATCCGGGACTAGCGCGGGGGAGACCCAGTACTTC	CASSVMVSGTSAGETQYF	once	TRBD2	18	TRBV10-2	TRBJ2-5
TGCGCCAGCAGCTCAGGACAGGATAGTCGACCCCTCCACTTT	CASSSGQDSRPLHF	-	TRBD1	14	TRBV5-1	TRBJ1-6
TGCGCCAGCAGTGCGACTAGCCCGGCAGATACGCAGTATTTT	CASSATSPADTQYF	-	TRBD2	14	TRBV5-1	TRBJ2-3
TGTGCCAGCAGTTTCACAGGGGGCAACTATGGCTACACCTTC	CASSFTGGNYGYTF	-	TRBD1	14	TRBV27	TRBJ1-2
TGCGCCAGCAGCTTGGCCTACCTAGCCCCCCAGGGGGACCAGTACTTC	CASSLAYLAPQGDQYF	-	TRBD1	16	TRBV5-1	TRBJ2-5
TGTGCCAGCAGCAAAGCAGGGGACAGGGGGGCTCATACGCAGTATTTT	CASSKAGDRGAHTQYF	-	-	16	TRBV21-1	TRBJ2-3
TGTGCCAGCAGCGTAGCGGCAGGGGGCATCTATGGCTACACCTTC	CASSVAAGGIYGYTF	-	TRBD1	15	TRBV9	TRBJ1-2
TGTGCCAGCAGCTTAGTCCGGGATTACCATGAGCAGTTCTTC	CASSLVRDYHEQFF	-	-	14	TRBV7-2	TRBJ2-1
TGTGCCAGCAGCCACGACAGGGGGCAGGCGGCCGGGGAGCTGTTTTTT	CASSHDRGQAAGELFF	-	TRBD1	16	TRBV5-5	TRBJ2-2
TGTGCCAGTAGTATAATTAAGACAGCGTGGAATTTAGAATATGGCTACACCTTC	CASSIIKTAWNLEYGYTF	-	-	18	TRBV19	TRBJ1-2
TGTGCCAGCACCTACCCGACAGGTAGTCCTGGAAACACCATATATTTT	CASTYPTGSPGNTIYF	-	-	16	TRBV2	TRBJ1-3
TGCGCCAGCAGCTCAGAGGTTGGTGGAGGGGCTACTAATGAAAAACTGTTTTTT	CASSSEVGGGATNEKLFF	-	-	18	TRBV5-1	TRBJ1-4
TGTGCCAGCAGCTTAGGACTAGGACCCTATGGCTACACCTTC	CASSLGLGPYGYTF	-	-	14	TRBV7-9	TRBJ1-2
TGTGCCAGCAGCTCGGGACAGACTAGCGGGGAGGAAGAGACCCAGTACTTC	CASSSGQTSGEEETQYF	-	TRBD2	17	TRBV11-3	TRBJ2-5
TGCGCCAGCAGCCAAGGGCCAAGCTCTGGAAACACCATATATTTT	CASSQGPSSGNTIYF	-	-	15	TRBV4-1	TRBJ1-3
TGTGCCAGCCGGACAGGGGAAGGCTACACCTTC	CASRTGEGYTF	once	TRBD1	11	TRBV6-6	TRBJ1-2
TGTGCCAGCAGTTCCGGACAGGGCTATGAGCAGTTCTTC	CASSSGQGYEQFF	-	TRBD1	13	TRBV27	TRBJ2-1
TGTGCCAGCAGAGGACTAGCGGGGCAAGAGACCCAGTACTTC	CASRGLAGQETQYF	-	TRBD2	14	TRBV2	TRBJ2-5
TGTGCCAGCAGAAGCCTCTATGGCTACACCTTC	CASRSLYGYTF	-	-	11	TRBV6-5	TRBJ1-2
TGTGCCAGCAGCTTGGGCCTTCCTAACTATGGCTACACCTTC	CASSLGLPNYGYTF	-	-	14	TRBV7-2	TRBJ1-2
TGTGCCAGCAGCCAAGAGGGGACAGCTAACTATGGCTACACCTTC	CASSQEGTANYGYTF	-	TRBD1	15	TRBV4-2	TRBJ1-2
TGTGCCAGCAGCGTAGCCAGGGAAACCGGGGAGCTGTTTTTT	CASSVARETGELFF	-	-	14	TRBV9	TRBJ2-2
TGTGCCAGCTCACCCTATGACAGGGGGCAAGACACCATATATTTT	CASSPYDRGQDTIYF	-	TRBD1	15	TRBV18	TRBJ1-3
TGTGCCAGCAGCCGACCCTCGGGATTGGAGACCCAGTACTTC	CASSRPSGLETQYF	-	-	14	TRBV7-9	TRBJ2-5
TGCGCCAGCAGCGGAACAGGGGCCACTGAAGCTTTCTTT	CASSGTGATEAFF	-	TRBD1	13	TRBV5-1	TRBJ1-1
TGTGCCATCAGCATGGGGGGAAATACGCAGTATTTT	CAISMGGNTQYF	-	-	12	TRBV10-3	TRBJ2-3
TGTGCCAGCAGCGTAGGGACAGGGGTTCCTGGGACCTTC	CASSVGTGVPGTF	-	TRBD1	13	TRBV9	TRBJ1-2
TGTGCCAGCAGCCGAGAGGCGGACAGGGGGGCTTTCTTT	CASSREADRGAFF	-	TRBD1	13	TRBV2	TRBJ1-1
TGCGCCAGCAGCTTGGTTCAGGGGGTCACAGATACGCAGTATTTT	CASSLVQGVTDTQYF	few	TRBD1	15	TRBV5-1	TRBJ2-3
TGTGCCAGCAGCCCATCCCCCCTACAGGGGACTGAAGCTTTCTTT	CASSPSPLQGTEAFF	once	TRBD1	15	TRBV9	TRBJ1-1
TGTGCCAGCAGCGTAGGACAGGGGGCTGTCACTGAAGCTTTCTTT	CASSVGQGAVTEAFF	-	TRBD1	15	TRBV9	TRBJ1-1
TGCGCCAGCAGTGCGGGACACGGGAACACTGAAGCTTTCTTT	CASSAGHGNTEAFF	-	-	14	TRBV10-1	TRBJ1-1
TGTGCCAGCAGGCGGGCAGGACCTCAAGAGACCCAGTACTTC	CASRRAGPQETQYF	few	-	14	TRBV7-9	TRBJ2-5
TGTGCCAGCAGCCCCCAGGGTCATGAGCAGTTCTTC	CASSPQGHEQFF	-	-	12	TRBV3-1/TRBV3-2	TRBJ2-1
TGTGCCAGCAGGGAGGAGAATAATTCACCCCTCCACTTT	CASREENNSPLHF	-	-	13	TRBV6-5	TRBJ1-6
TGTGCCACCAGTGATCCTGGACAGAACACCGGGGAGCTGTTTTTT	CATSDPGQNTGELFF	-	-	15	TRBV24-1	TRBJ2-2
TGTGCCAGCAGCTCGGGACAGGGGAGTAATGAGCAGTTCTTC	CASSSGQGSNEQFF	-	TRBD1	14	TRBV28	TRBJ2-1
TGTGCCACCAGCAGGGGACAGGGAGCCAATCAGCCCCAGCATTTT	CATSRGQGANQPQHF	-	TRBD1	15	TRBV15	TRBJ1-5
TGTGCCAGCAGTGGGGCGGGGGCCACAGATACGCAGTATTTT	CASSGAGATDTQYF	-	-	14	TRBV2	TRBJ2-3